This TCR beta chain derives from a study of blood T cells in healthy people across ages (dated by TCRdb to the mid-2010s). In the study overall: In model experiments, template switching captured about one uniquely barcoded TCR beta cDNA molecule for every two T cells. Using deep sequencing normalized with unique cDNA molecular identifiers, the study measured how TCR beta repertoire diversity changes with age. Four age groups were formed from the donors: young (average about 15 years), middle-aged (approximately 41), aged (roughly 59) and long-lived (more than 75). Two additional independent replicas of 1 million unique cDNA reads from the same blood draw were analyzed for two donors (one aged 18 to 30 and one aged 80 or older).

Remarks on this clonotype: The antigen this receptor binds is unknown. There are no base qualities to consult, and no much larger clone falls within one base.

The research as a whole found: Compared with the aged group, the long-lived group had more naive CD4+ T cells, fewer expanded clones and increased TCR diversity, suggesting age selection. Because donor CMV infection status was unknown, age-related changes in expanded clonotypes were potentially confounded. As age increased, observed TCR beta diversity per million T cells dropped in a roughly linear way, and a significant reduction was already evident by age 40. Estimates of total diversity based on one million sequenced T cells were regarded as lower bounds and as underestimates. Conclusive comparison of naive and antigen-experienced compartments was prevented by the profiling of bulk unsorted PBMCs. There was a strong correlation between observed TCR beta diversity and the percentage of naive T cells measured by flow cytometry.

Donors were 40 or so systemically healthy Caucasian individuals from Russia aged roughly 6 to 90 years. Around 9.7 milliliters of peripheral blood were collected from each donor into EDTA-treated Vacutainer tubes. Ficoll-Paque density-gradient centrifugation was used to isolate PBMCs, with at least 7 million obtained per sample. Total RNA was extracted from PBMCs with Trizol reagent, with at least 6 micrograms obtained per sample. For every donor, flow cytometry on a PBMC aliquot measured the percentage of naive CD45RAhigh/CD27high T cells. Library creation used 5' RACE. Sequencing relied on an Illumina HiSeq 2500. The second PCR ran for roughly 6 to 11 cycles and used a J-beta primer mix along with a sample-barcoded 5' primer. A template-switch 5' adaptor carrying 12 random nucleotides introduced a unique molecular identifier onto each TCR beta cDNA molecule. Each sample yielded at least 3 million CDR3-containing paired-end reads. The Mint cDNA synthesis kit, primed by a TRBC-specific oligonucleotide, was used to synthesize first-strand cDNA from all RNA. All cDNA was treated with uracil-DNA glycosylase and then went through a first 18-cycle PCR with the universal primers M1SS and BC2_uni_R. As for the authors' bioinformatics: Normalization of each sample was performed by random selection of 1 million high-quality reads, each carrying a distinct molecular identifier. Instead of being binned into consensus sequences, reads with shared molecular identifiers were discarded. CDR3 identification, clonotype clustering and error correction used MiTCR with a Q25 quality threshold and the strictest error-elimination algorithm. A nonparametric unseen species model using Euler transformation provided a lower-bound estimate of total TCR beta diversity. TCRdb reran the public reads through fastp at Q25 and MiXCR, keeping productive beta chains. Each CDR3 protein gets just one entry, which takes the most common genes and DNA from the rows behind it. TCRdb, not the original authors, processed these V and J calls. The sample table contains around 1,000,000 distinct CDR3 sequences; only one count was recorded for less than 25% of them. The ten biggest clones cover about 0.8% of the sample.

The cysteine opens and the phenylalanine closes a CDR3 of 14 amino acids. The DNA shown is the 42-base CDR3, in frame from base 1. CDR1 DFQATT and CDR2 SNEGSKA are derived from the germline V gene (reference sequence). These records were also assigned to another study, of T cells of mothers and their children. Looking at the second paper: The donors were nine systemically healthy Caucasian individuals, made up of three mothers and their six children. cDNA synthesis consumed the entire amount of extracted RNA, loaded at around 1.5 ug RNA in each 15 ul reaction. In the second PCR, the M1S primer introduced both the sample barcodes and 2-4 random nucleotides. Each mother yielded over 8.5 million TCR beta CDR3 reads and each child about 3 million reads. Thymic selection shapes the output of TCR recombination in a similar way in related and unrelated pairs, and inherited differences have a minor effect. Normalized repertoire overlap in related mother-child pairs was always slightly higher than in unrelated mother-child pairs, but the difference was never significant. No persistent microchimeric T cell clones were detected, at a sensitivity of about 100 clones per million clonotypes. Deep NGS was used in the study to compare the TCR beta repertoires of mothers and children and to look for features that separate related mother-child pairs from unrelated individuals. The mean age was about 38 +/- 4 years for the mothers and about 12 +/- 4 years for the children. After adapter ligation was performed with NEBNext reagents, the libraries were sequenced on an Illumina HiSeq 2000 with 100+100 nt paired-end reads. To prevent cross-contamination, the mother and child libraries were prepared a month apart and were sequenced in separate runs. Between roughly 450,000 and 2,200,000 distinct TCR beta clonotypes were identified per donor. Naive TCR beta clonotypes were estimated from low-frequency clonotypes matched to each donor's FACS-determined naive share, without sorting.

This receptor chain uses TRBV20-1 and TRBJ2-1; the D match is possibly TRBD1 or TRBD2, with 5 bases aligned in each. The last part of the DNA fits TRBJ2-5 better; the J call may be wrong. The source is a girl aged 2-15 years in good health. The specimen sequenced was blood. The CDR3 here reads CSAQPTGADGTQYF. At the DNA level, the sequence is TGCAGTGCTCAACCGACCGGGGCCGATGGGACCCAGTACTTC.